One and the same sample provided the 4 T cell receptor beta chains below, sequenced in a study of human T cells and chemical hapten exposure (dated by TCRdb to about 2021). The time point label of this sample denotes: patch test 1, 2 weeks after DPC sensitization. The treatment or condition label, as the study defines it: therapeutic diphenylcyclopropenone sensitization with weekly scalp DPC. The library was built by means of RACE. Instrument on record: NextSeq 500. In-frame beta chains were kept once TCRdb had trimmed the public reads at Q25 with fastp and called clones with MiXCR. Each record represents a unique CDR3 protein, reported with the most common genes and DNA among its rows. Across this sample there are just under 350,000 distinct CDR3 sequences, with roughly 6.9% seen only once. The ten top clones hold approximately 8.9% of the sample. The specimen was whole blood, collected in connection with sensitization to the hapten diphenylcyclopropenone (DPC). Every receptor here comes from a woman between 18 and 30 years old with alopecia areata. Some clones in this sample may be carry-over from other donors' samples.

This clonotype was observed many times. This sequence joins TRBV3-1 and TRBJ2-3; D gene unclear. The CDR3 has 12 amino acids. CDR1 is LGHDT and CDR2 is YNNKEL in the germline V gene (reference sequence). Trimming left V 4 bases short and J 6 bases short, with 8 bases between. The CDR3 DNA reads TGTGCCAGCAGCCCCGGGCCCGATACGCAGTATTTT. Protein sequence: CASSPGPDTQYF.

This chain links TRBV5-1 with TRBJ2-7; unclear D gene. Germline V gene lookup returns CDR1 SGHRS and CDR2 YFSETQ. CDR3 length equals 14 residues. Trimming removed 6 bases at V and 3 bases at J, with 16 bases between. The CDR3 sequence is CASTDGISIYEQYF. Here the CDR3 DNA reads TGCGCCAGCACCGATGGGATTTCCATCTACGAGCAGTACTTC. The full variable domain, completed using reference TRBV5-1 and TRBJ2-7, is KAGVTQTPRYLIKTRGQQVTLSCSPISGHRSVSWYQQTPGQGLQFLFEYFSETQRNKGNFPGRFSGRQFSNSRSEMNVSTLELGDSALYLCASTDGISIYEQYFGPGTRLTVT.

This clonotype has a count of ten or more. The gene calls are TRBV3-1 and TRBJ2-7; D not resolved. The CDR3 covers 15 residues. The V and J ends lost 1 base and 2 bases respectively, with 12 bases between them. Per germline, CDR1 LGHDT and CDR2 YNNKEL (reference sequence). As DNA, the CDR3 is TGTGCCAGCAGCCAAGGGGCAGAGCCCGCCTACGAGCAGTACTTC. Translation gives CASSQGAEPAYEQYF.

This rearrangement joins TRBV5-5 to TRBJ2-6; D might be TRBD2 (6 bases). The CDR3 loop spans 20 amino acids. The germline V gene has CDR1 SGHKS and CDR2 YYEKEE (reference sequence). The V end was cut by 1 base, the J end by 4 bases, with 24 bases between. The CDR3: CASSLPGDPRLPYGANVLTF. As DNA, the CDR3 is TGTGCCAGCAGCTTGCCGGGGGATCCGCGACTTCCTTACGGGGCCAACGTCCTGACTTTC.